This TCR beta chain is drawn from a study of a mutant IDH1 vaccine in newly diagnosed glioma. The time point is: week 35, safety follow-up. Every vaccine dose comprised 300 ug of mutant IDH1 20-mer peptide plus topical imiquimod. Details on this clone: The antigen is undetermined.

The trim removed 3 bases at V and 0 bases at J, leaving 4 bases unmatched. CDR1 SGHTA and CDR2 FQGNSA come from the germline V gene. CDR3 length equals 16 residues. The method was immunoSEQ multiplex PCR; TCRdb's version includes in-frame clones alone and lacks a portion of them. Here the sample spans about 48,000 clones, roughly four fifths being singletons. Sequencing used PBMCs, obtained from a glioma patient whose treatment included an IDH1 peptide vaccine. This receptor was taken from a man aged 40-49 years with glioma. The rearrangement links TRBV7-2 to TRBJ2-3; the match to TRBD2 covers 9 bases. Here the CDR3 DNA reads TGTGCCAGCAGCTTTAGCGGGAGATGGAGCACAGATACGCAGTATTTT. Its protein product is CASSFSGRWSTDTQYF. Full variable domain (rest looked up from reference TRBV7-2 and TRBJ2-3): GAGVSQSPSNKVTEKGKDVELRCDPISGHTALYWYRQSLGQGLEFLIYFQGNSAPDKSGLPSDRFSAERTGGSVSTLTIQRTQQEDSAVYLCASSFSGRWSTDTQYFGPGTRLTVL.